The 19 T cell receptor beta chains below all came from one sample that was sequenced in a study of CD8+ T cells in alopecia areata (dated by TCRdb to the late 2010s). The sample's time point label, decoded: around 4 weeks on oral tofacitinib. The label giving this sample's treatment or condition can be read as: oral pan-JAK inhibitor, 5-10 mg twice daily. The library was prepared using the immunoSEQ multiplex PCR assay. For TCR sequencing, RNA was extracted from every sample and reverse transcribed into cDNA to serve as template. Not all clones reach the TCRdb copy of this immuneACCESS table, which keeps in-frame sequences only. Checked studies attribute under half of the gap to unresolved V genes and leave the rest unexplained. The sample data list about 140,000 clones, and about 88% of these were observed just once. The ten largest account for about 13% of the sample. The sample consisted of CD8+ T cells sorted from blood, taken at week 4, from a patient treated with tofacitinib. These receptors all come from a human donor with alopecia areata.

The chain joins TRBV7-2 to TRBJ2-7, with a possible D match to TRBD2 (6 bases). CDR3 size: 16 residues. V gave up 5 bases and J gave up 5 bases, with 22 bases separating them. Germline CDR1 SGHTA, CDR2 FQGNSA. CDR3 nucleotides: TGTGCCAGCAGCCCACTTTACGGGACTGCCCCGAACGAGCAGTACTTC. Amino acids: CASSPLYGTAPNEQYF.

The CDR3 sequence is CASSYSNVGEQYF. DNA for the CDR3: TGTGCCAGCAGTTACTCGAACGTGGGAGAGCAGTACTTC. This rearrangement joins TRBV6-5 to TRBJ2-7; no clear D gene. Trimming shortened V by 0 bases and J by 7 bases, and 10 bases separated the two germline ends. Germline CDR1 and CDR2: MNHEY and SVGAGI. The CDR3 is 13 residues long.

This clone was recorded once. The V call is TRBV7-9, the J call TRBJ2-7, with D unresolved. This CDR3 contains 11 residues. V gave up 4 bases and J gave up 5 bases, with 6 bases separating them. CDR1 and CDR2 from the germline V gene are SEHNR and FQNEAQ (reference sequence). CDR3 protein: CASSSLNEQYF. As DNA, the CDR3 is TGTGCCAGCAGCTCATTAAACGAGCAGTACTTC.

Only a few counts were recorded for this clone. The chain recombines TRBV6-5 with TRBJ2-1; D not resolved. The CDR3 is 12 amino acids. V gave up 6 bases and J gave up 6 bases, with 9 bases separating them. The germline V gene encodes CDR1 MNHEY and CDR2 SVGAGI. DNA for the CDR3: TGTGCCAGCAGCCCCGGCACCAATGAGCAGTTCTTC. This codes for CASSPGTNEQFF.

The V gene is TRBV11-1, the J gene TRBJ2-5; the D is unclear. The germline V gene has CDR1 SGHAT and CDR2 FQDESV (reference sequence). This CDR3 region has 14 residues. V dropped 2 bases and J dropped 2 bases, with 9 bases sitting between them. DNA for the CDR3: TGTGCCAGCAGCTTATCTACTCAGCAAGAGACCCAGTACTTC. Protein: CASSLSTQQETQYF.

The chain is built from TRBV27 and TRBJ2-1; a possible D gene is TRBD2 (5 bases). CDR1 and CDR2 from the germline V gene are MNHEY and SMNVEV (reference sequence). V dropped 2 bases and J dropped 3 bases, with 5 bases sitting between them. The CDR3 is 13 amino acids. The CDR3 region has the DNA TGTGCCAGCAGTTTACGGGGCTACAATGAGCAGTTCTTC. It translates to CASSLRGYNEQFF.

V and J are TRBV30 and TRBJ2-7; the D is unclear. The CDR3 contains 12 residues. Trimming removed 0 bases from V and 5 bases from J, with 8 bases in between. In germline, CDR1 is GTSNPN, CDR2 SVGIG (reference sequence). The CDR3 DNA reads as TGTGCCTGGAGTGTGTTACTGGACGAGCAGTACTTC. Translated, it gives CAWSVLLDEQYF.

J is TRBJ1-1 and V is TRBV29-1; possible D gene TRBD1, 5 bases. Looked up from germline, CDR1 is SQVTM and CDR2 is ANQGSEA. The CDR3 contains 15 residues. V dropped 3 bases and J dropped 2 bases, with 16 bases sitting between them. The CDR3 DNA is TGCAGCGTTGATGGGGGGTCGTCAACCAACACTGAAGCTTTCTTT. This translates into CSVDGGSSTNTEAFF.

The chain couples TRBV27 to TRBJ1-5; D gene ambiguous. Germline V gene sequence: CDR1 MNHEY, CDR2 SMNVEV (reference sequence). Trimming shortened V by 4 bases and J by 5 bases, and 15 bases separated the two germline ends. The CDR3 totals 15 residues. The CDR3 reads CASSSVAGGDQPQHF. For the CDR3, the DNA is TGTGCCAGCAGTTCGGTAGCGGGCGGCGATCAGCCCCAGCATTTT.

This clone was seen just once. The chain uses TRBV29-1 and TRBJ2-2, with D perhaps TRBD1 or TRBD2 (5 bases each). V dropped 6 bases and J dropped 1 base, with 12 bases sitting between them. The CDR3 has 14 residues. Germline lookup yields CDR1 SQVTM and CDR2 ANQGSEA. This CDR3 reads CSVTGLGNTGELFF. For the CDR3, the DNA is TGCAGCGTAACGGGGCTAGGGAACACCGGGGAGCTGTTTTTT.

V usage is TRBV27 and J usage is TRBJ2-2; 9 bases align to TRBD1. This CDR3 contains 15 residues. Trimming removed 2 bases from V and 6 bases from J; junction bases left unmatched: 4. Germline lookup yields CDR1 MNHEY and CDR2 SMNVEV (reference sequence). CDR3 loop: CASSLRDRASGELFF. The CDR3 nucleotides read TGTGCCAGCAGTTTAAGGGACAGGGCGTCCGGGGAGCTGTTTTTT.

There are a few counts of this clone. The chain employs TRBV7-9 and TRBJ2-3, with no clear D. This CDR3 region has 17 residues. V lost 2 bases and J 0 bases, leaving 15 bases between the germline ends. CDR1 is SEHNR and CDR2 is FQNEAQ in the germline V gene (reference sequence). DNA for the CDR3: TGTGCCAGCAGCTTAACGATACACGAATCTAGCACAGATACGCAGTATTTT. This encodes CASSLTIHESSTDTQYF.

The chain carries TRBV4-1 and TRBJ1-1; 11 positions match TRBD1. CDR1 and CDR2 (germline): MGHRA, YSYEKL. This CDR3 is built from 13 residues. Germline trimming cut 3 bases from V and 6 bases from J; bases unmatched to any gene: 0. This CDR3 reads CASSQGQGAEAFF. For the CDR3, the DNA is TGCGCCAGCAGCCAGGGACAGGGGGCTGAAGCTTTCTTT.

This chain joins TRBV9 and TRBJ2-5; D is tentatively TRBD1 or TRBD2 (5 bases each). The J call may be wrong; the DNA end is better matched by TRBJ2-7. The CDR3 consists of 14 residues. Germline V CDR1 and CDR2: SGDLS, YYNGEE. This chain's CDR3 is CASSARDGTYEQYF. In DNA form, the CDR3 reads TGTGCCAGCAGCGCCCGGGACGGTACCTACGAGCAGTACTTC.

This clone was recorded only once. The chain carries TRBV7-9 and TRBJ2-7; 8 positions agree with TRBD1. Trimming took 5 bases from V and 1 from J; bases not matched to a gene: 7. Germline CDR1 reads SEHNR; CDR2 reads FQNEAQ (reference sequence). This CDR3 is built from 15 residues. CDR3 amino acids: CASSGGTGQSYEQYF. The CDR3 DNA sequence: TGTGCCAGCAGCGGCGGGACAGGCCAATCCTACGAGCAGTACTTC. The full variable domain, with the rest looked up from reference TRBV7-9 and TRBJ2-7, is DTGVSQNPRHKITKRGQNVTFRCDPISEHNRLYWYRQTLGQGPEFLTYFQNEAQLEKSRLLSDRFSAERPKGSFSTLEIQRTEQGDSAMYLCASSGGTGQSYEQYFGPGTRLTVT.

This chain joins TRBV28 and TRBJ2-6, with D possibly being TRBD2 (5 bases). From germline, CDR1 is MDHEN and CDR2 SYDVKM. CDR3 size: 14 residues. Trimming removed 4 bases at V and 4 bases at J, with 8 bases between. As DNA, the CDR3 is TGTGCCAGCAGTTCGGGAAACGGGGCCAACGTCCTGACTTTC. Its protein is CASSSGNGANVLTF.

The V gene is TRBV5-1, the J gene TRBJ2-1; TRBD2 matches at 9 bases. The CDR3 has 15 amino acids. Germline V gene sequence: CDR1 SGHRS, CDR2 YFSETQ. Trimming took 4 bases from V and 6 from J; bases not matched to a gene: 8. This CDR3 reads CASSAIAGAGNEQFF. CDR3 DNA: TGCGCCAGCAGCGCCATAGCGGGAGCGGGCAATGAGCAGTTCTTC.

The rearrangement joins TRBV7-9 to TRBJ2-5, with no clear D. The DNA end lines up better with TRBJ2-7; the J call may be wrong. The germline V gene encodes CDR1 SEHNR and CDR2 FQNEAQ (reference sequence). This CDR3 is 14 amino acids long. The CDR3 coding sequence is TGTGCCAGCAGCCAAGATCCCGGCCCCTACGAGCAGTACTTC. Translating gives CASSQDPGPYEQYF.

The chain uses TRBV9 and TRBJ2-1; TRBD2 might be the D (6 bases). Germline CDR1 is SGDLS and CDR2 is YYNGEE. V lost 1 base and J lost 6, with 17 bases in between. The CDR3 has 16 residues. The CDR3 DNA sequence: TGTGCCAGCAGCGTAACCCGCGGGACCGCGGTCAATGAGCAGTTCTTC. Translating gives CASSVTRGTAVNEQFF.